These 18 T cell receptor beta chains were all obtained from the same sample, sequenced in a study of early T cells in non-severe SARS-CoV-2 infection. TCRdb re-analysed the 5' RACE reads in MiXCR, keeping a single row per CDR3 protein. Found here are tens of thousands of distinct CDR3 sequences, 5.5% to 7% of them singletons; the top ten hold 4.5% to 6%. Sequencing was done on a sample of whole blood. The receptors originated from an adult who was a healthcare worker with PCR-confirmed SARS-CoV-2 infection or an uninfected control (not recorded which).

There are many counts of this clonotype. V and J are TRBV5-1 and TRBJ2-1; the match to TRBD2 covers 11 bases. The V and J ends lost 3 bases and 8 bases, in that order; junction bases with no gene match: 10. The V gene's germline CDR1 is SGHRS and CDR2 YFSETQ. This CDR3 spans 16 amino acids. The CDR3 nucleotides are TGCGCCAGCAGCTCGAAACTAGCGGGAGTGTTTGATGAGCAGTTCTTC. Translated: CASSSKLAGVFDEQFF.

This clonotype was counted ten times or more. This chain links TRBV19 with TRBJ2-1, with D unclear. Trimming stripped 8 bases from V and 9 bases from J, with 11 bases between. From germline, CDR1 is LNHDA and CDR2 SQIVND (reference sequence). The CDR3 spans 11 residues. CDR3 sequence (DNA): TGTGCCAGTGATGCCATGGGTGAGCAGTTCTTC. It yields the protein CASDAMGEQFF.

The sample holds many counts of this clonotype. The chain joins TRBV29-1 to TRBJ2-1; 13 positions agree with TRBD2. The V gene's germline CDR1 is SQVTM and CDR2 ANQGSEA. The CDR3 contains 14 residues. Losses at the gene ends were 8 bases for V and 6 bases for J; bases not matched to a gene: 7. CDR3: CSSGGLAGSNEQFF. For the CDR3, the DNA is TGCAGCTCGGGGGGACTAGCGGGAAGCAATGAGCAGTTCTTC.

This clonotype has ten or more counts. This sequence joins TRBV18 and TRBJ1-5; weak D call: TRBD1 (5 bases). The germline V and J ends were trimmed by 3 bases and 7 bases, with 16 bases remaining between them. Germline V gene sequence: CDR1 KGHSH, CDR2 LQKENI. CDR3 length: 15 amino acids. This CDR3 is CASSPQGVVGQPQHF. The DNA of the CDR3 is TGTGCCAGCTCACCCCAGGGTGTTGTTGGGCAGCCCCAGCATTTT.

A few counts support this clonotype. The chain employs TRBV7-9 and TRBJ2-2; no clear D. The CDR3 is 14 residues long. Per germline, CDR1 SEHNR and CDR2 FQNEAQ (reference sequence). Trimming took 5 bases from V and 1 from J, leaving 8 bases between them. The CDR3 region is CASSVRLNTGELFF. CDR3 in DNA: TGTGCCAGCAGCGTTAGACTGAACACCGGGGAGCTGTTTTTT.

This clonotype showed up many times. The chain carries TRBV3-1 and TRBJ1-4, with unresolved D. CDR1 LGHDT and CDR2 YNNKEL come from the germline V gene (reference sequence). The V gene lost 4 bases and the J gene lost 4 bases, with 13 bases spanning the gap. The CDR3 is 15 amino acids. The CDR3 DNA sequence: TGTGCCAGCAGCCTACGGGCCCCGAGTAATGAAAAACTGTTTTTT. It encodes CASSLRAPSNEKLFF.

V is TRBV29-1 and J is TRBJ1-5; TRBD1 is a possible D gene (5 bases). The ends were cut back, 4 bases at V and 5 bases at J, with 9 bases in the middle. Germline CDR1 is SQVTM and CDR2 is ANQGSEA. The CDR3 spans 12 residues. The CDR3 protein is CSVGGEDQPQHF. For the CDR3, the DNA is TGCAGCGTTGGAGGGGAAGATCAGCCCCAGCATTTT. The full variable domain, rest sourced from reference TRBV29-1 and TRBJ1-5, is SAVISQKPSRDICQRGTSLTIQCQVDSQVTMMFWYRQQPGQSLTLIATANQGSEATYESGFVIDKFPISRPNLTFSTLTVSNMSPEDSSIYLCSVGGEDQPQHFGDGTRLSIL.

At least ten counts were recorded for this clonotype. The chain carries TRBV6-1 and TRBJ1-2; D might be TRBD1 (6 bases). The V end lost 0 bases, the J end lost 0 bases, and 11 bases lay between the germline ends. Germline V gene data show CDR1 as MNHNS and CDR2 as SASEGT. The CDR3 extends over 16 amino acids. The CDR3 region is CASSEALRGPNYGYTF. In DNA form, the CDR3 reads TGTGCCAGCAGTGAAGCCCTGCGGGGGCCTAACTATGGCTACACCTTC.

The chain carries TRBV7-2 and TRBJ2-1; tentatively, D is TRBD2 (6 bases). CDR1 is SGHTA and CDR2 is FQGNSA in the germline V gene. The CDR3 spans 16 residues. Trimming pared 2 bases from V and 1 base from J, leaving 12 bases between. DNA for the CDR3: TGTGCCAGCAGCTTAATGGGCGGGGCTTCCTACAATGAGCAGTTCTTC. It is translated as CASSLMGGASYNEQFF.

This clonotype was observed many times. J is TRBJ1-1 and V is TRBV10-2; 10 nucleotides line up with TRBD1. The CDR3 sequence is 13 residues long. Germline V lookup: CDR1 WSHSY, CDR2 SAAADI. Trimming removed 11 bases from V and 5 bases from J; junction bases left unmatched: 8. CDR3: CASRDRGRTEAFF. For the CDR3, the DNA is TGCGCCTCCCGGGACAGGGGTCGAACTGAAGCTTTCTTT.

This clonotype was observed many times. The chain joins TRBV28 to TRBJ2-4; 11 nucleotides match TRBD2. The V gene's germline CDR1 is MDHEN and CDR2 SYDVKM. The V segment lost 6 bases and the J segment 1 base; nucleotides outside the gene matches: 8. The CDR3 is made up of 17 amino acids. CDR3 residues: CASRRLAGIRAKNIQYF. The CDR3 DNA follows: TGTGCCAGCAGACGACTAGCGGGAATCAGGGCCAAAAACATTCAGTACTTC. The full variable domain, in which reference TRBV28 and TRBJ2-4 provide the parts outside the CDR3, is DVKVTQSSRYLVKRTGEKVFLECVQDMDHENMFWYRQDPGLGLRLIYFSYDVKMKEKGDIPEGYSVSREKKERFSLILESASTNQTSMYLCASRRLAGIRAKNIQYFGAGTRLSVL.

This rearrangement joins TRBV10-1 to TRBJ2-3; D is possibly TRBD1 (5 bases). Trimming left V 6 bases short and J 6 bases short, with 16 bases between. Per germline, CDR1 WNHNN and CDR2 SYGVQD (reference sequence). The CDR3 covers 14 residues. CDR3 amino acids: CASRTGQGADTQYF. CDR3 in DNA: TGCGCCAGCAGAACCGGGCAGGGCGCCGATACGCAGTATTTT.

As concerns this clonotype: Relative to the germline gene, one junction end is altered; a read error may explain this. The rearrangement links TRBV12-3 or TRBV12-4 to TRBJ2-7; tentatively, D is TRBD2 (6 bases). The CDR3 loop spans 15 amino acids. CDR3 amino acids: CASSLSPEGSYGQYF. CDR3 DNA sequence: TGTGCCAGCAGTTTATCCCCGGAGGGTTCCTACGGGCAGTACTTC.

This clonotype was counted a few times. The junction departs from the called germline gene at one end, perhaps through a read error. V gene TRBV30 combines with J gene TRBJ2-7; tentatively, D is TRBD2 (5 bases). Germline V gene data show CDR1 as GTSNPN and CDR2 as SVGIG (reference sequence). This CDR3 is built from 13 residues. CDR3 sequence reads: CAWSPMDPYERGF. CDR3 DNA: TGTGCCTGGAGTCCAATGGATCCCTACGAACGAGGGTTC.

This clonotype was seen many times. The chain employs TRBV6-6 and TRBJ2-7; perhaps TRBD2 as D (5 bases). The germline V gene encodes CDR1 MNHNY and CDR2 SVGAGI (reference sequence). Trimming removed 0 bases at V and 4 bases at J, with 7 bases between. The CDR3 length is 13 residues. CDR3 sequence: CASSYSTGYEQYF. The CDR3 DNA reads as TGTGCCAGCAGTTACTCCACGGGGTACGAGCAGTACTTC.

This clonotype came up many times. This chain connects TRBV21-1 to TRBJ2-1. TRBV21-1 is termed a pseudogene. The CDR3 contains 11 residues. The CDR3 DNA reads TGTGCCAGCAACAATCACAATGAGCAGTTCTTC. Residues: CASNNHNEQFF.

This clonotype has ten or more counts. The V gene is TRBV29-1, the J gene TRBJ2-1; 10 bases agree with TRBD1. V lost 6 bases to trimming and J lost 4 bases; unmatched junction nucleotides: 18. CDR1 is SQVTM and CDR2 is ANQGSEA in the germline V gene. This CDR3 has 18 amino acids. The CDR3 loop is CSVNRDRGLGGVYNEQFF. CDR3 sequence (DNA): TGCAGCGTCAACCGGGACAGGGGACTCGGCGGAGTTTACAATGAGCAGTTCTTC.

The table lists this clonotype with many counts. This chain uses TRBV30 with TRBJ2-3, with no clear D. The CDR3 totals 12 residues. V was shortened by 6 bases and J by 2 bases, with 9 bases between the two germline ends. Germline V CDR1 and CDR2: GTSNPN, SVGIG (reference sequence). CDR3 protein: CACRLNTDTQYF. CDR3 DNA: TGTGCCTGTAGACTCAACACAGATACGCAGTATTTT.